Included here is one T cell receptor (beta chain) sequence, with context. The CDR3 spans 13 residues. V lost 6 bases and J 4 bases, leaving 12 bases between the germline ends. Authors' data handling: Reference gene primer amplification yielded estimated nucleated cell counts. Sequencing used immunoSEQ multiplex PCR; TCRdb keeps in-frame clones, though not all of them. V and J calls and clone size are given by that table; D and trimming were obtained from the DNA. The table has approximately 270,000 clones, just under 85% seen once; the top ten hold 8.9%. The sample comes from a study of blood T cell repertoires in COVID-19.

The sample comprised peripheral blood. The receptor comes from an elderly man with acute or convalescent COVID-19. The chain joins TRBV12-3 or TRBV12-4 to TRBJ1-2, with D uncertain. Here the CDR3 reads CASSPLQIYGYTF. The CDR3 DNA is TGTGCCAGCAGCCCTCTTCAGATCTATGGCTACACCTTC.